This TCR beta chain was retrieved from a study of regulatory T cells in long-lasting Graves disease. About this clonotype itself: This may arise from a read error, as a much more abundant clone is one base away.

Arm-PCR of CDR3 regions and iRepertoire HTBI primers were the basis on which TCR beta libraries were built. TCRdb called the multiplex PCR reads again in MiXCR, with one record for every CDR3 protein. This sample carries some 600,000 distinct CDR3 sequences, around 16% of them seen once, and the ten largest clones take around 13%. CDR3 length: 16 residues. Germline V CDR1 and CDR2: SGHRS, YFSETQ. Time point indicated: newly diagnosed GD, antithyroid drugs for less than 3 months. From PBMCs, RNA was extracted and then used to make the TCR library. A further study also used this sample, focusing on T cells in Graves' hyperthyroidism and ophthalmopathy.

The genes are TRBV5-1 and TRBJ1-1, with 11 bases aligning to TRBD1. The sequence came from a man between 18 and 35 years old with Graves disease. Sequenced here: peripheral blood mononuclear cells (PBMCs), sampled at new diagnosis, from a patient treated with antithyroid drugs. The CDR3 is CAGSFGQGATSTEAFF. The CDR3 DNA reads TGCGCCGGCAGCTTCGGACAGGGGGCGACGAGCACTGAAGCTTTCTTT.